This TCR beta chain was retrieved from a study of shared clonotypes between healthy human individuals. Whole-study context: Plates per donor: three CD4 naive, three CD4 memory, two CD8 naive, one CD8 memory.

This clone was found once. The CDR3 has 17 residues. The junction had 14 bases not matched to a gene; V was cut back by 7 bases and J by 1 base. Germline-derived CDR1 and CDR2 are SQVTM and ANQGSEA. TCRdb keeps only in-frame clones here, not all; method: immunoSEQ multiplex PCR. Among hundreds of thousands of clones, approximately 95% were seen once, and the ten largest hold over 0.1%. Terminally differentiated effector memory CD45RA+ cells were left out of the naive CD8 fraction, which was CD45RO-negative and positively selected for CCR7. The rearrangement joins TRBV29-1 to TRBJ2-1; TRBD1 agrees at 9 bases. The sample was naive CD8+ T cells sorted from blood. This sequence was found in a woman aged 25-40 years in good health. As DNA, the CDR3 is TGCAGCGCAACAGGGGGCCAACTACTAGGGTCCTACAATGAGCAGTTCTTC. This encodes CSATGGQLLGSYNEQFF.